This paragraph reports one T cell receptor beta chain. This record belongs to a study of T cell changes during pregnancy in multiple sclerosis. CDR3 length equals 15 residues. V lost 3 bases, J lost 6 bases, and 8 bases stayed unmatched. The germline gives CDR1 GTSNPN, CDR2 SVGIG (reference sequence). Method: immunoSEQ multiplex PCR; TCRdb's copy keeps in-frame clones and lacks some. The data hold approximately 60,000 clones, with around 93% observed a single time. The sequence came from a female donor with multiple sclerosis, enrolled in a pregnancy study. V usage is TRBV30 and J usage is TRBJ2-3, with 11 nucleotides matching TRBD2. This specimen was CD4+ T cells from peripheral blood mononuclear cells, taken before pregnancy. The CDR3 loop is CAWRIAGGPFDTQYF. The DNA for the CDR3 is TGTGCCTGGAGAATAGCGGGAGGGCCCTTTGATACGCAGTATTTT.